This T cell receptor (beta chain) was sequenced for a study of blood T cell repertoires in COVID-19. Overall study context: Collection of acute and convalescent COVID-19 samples took place in the United States, Italy and Spain. PBMCs, B-cell-depleted T cells, or T cells were the source of the cDNA or gDNA that made up the material.

Authors' methods: Reference gene primers were amplified, and this amplification served to estimate nucleated cell counts. Clones were sequenced by immunoSEQ multiplex PCR, and TCRdb holds only the in-frame ones, with some missing. The D gene and trimming were derived from the DNA, and the V and J assignments and clone size from that table. The sample has some 110,000 clones; approximately 84% are singletons. Sequencing used peripheral blood. This clonotype was obtained from a man between 65 and 79 years old with active or convalescent COVID-19.

The CDR3 protein is CASSESLAEQYF. CDR3 coding DNA: TGTGCCAGCAGTGAATCCCTAGCCGAGCAGTACTTC. The chain combines TRBV25-1 with TRBJ2-7, with D perhaps TRBD2 (5 bases). The CDR3 spans 12 residues. Looked up from germline, CDR1 is MGHDK and CDR2 is SYGVNS. The ends were cut back, 1 base at V and 6 bases at J, with 7 bases in the middle.